The 27 T cell receptor beta chains listed next were all sequenced from one sample in a study of cytomegalovirus exposure and HLA in healthy donors. Primers for the PCR totalled 60 Vbeta and 13 Jbeta. Some clones are missing from TCRdb's copy, which holds only in-frame ones; the method was immunoSEQ multiplex PCR. The sample holds 150,000 to 200,000 clones, around 80% seen once. Source material: PBMCs. The receptors here all came from a man aged 18 to 30 in good health and CMV-seronegative.

The chain couples TRBV5-4 to TRBJ1-1, with D hard to call. This CDR3 has 13 amino acids. Germline loops: CDR1 SGHNT, CDR2 YYREEE (reference sequence). Trimming removed 4 bases at V and 1 base at J, with 8 bases between. The CDR3 sequence: CASSPAQNTEAFF. CDR3 coding DNA: TGTGCCAGCAGCCCCGCACAGAACACTGAAGCTTTCTTT. The entire variable domain, with the rest obtained from reference TRBV5-4 and TRBJ1-1, is as follows: ETGVTQSPTHLIKTRGQQVTLRCSSQSGHNTVSWYQQALGQGPQFIFQYYREEENGRGNFPPRFSGLQFPNYSSELNVNALELDDSALYLCASSPAQNTEAFFGQGTRLTVV.

The chain couples TRBV28 to TRBJ2-7; D not resolved. The V and J ends lost 6 bases and 4 bases respectively, with 10 bases between them. CDR1 MDHEN and CDR2 SYDVKM come from the germline V gene. The CDR3 loop spans 12 amino acids. CDR3 sequence: CASSKRDYEQYF. In DNA form, the CDR3 reads TGTGCCAGCAGCAAGAGAGATTACGAGCAGTACTTC. Combining the CDR3 with reference TRBV28 and TRBJ2-7 gives the whole variable domain DVKVTQSSRYLVKRTGEKVFLECVQDMDHENMFWYRQDPGLGLRLIYFSYDVKMKEKGDIPEGYSVSREKKERFSLILESASTNQTSMYLCASSKRDYEQYFGPGTRLTVT.

J is TRBJ1-2 and V is TRBV6-5; D not certain. The V gene's germline CDR1 is MNHEY and CDR2 SVGAGI. CDR3 length: 13 residues. Trimming removed 2 bases at V and 5 bases at J, with 9 bases between. The CDR3 protein is CASSYGLAYGYTF. For the CDR3, the DNA is TGTGCCAGCAGTTACGGACTAGCTTATGGCTACACCTTC.

The chain combines TRBV5-1 with TRBJ1-1, with 8 bases lining up with TRBD1. V was pared by 0 bases and J by 2 bases, with 3 bases of the junction left unmatched. The CDR3 has 15 residues. Germline loops: CDR1 SGHRS, CDR2 YFSETQ. Here the CDR3 reads CASSLASGGNTEAFF. CDR3 in DNA: TGCGCCAGCAGCTTGGCATCAGGGGGCAACACTGAAGCTTTCTTT.

The chain carries TRBV25-1 and TRBJ2-5, with 13 bases aligning to TRBD2. CDR1 MGHDK and CDR2 SYGVNS come from the germline V gene. Trimming removed 9 bases from V and 5 bases from J; junction bases left unmatched: 6. This CDR3 has 14 amino acids. The CDR3 DNA follows: TGTGCCAGTTCCGGGACTAGCGGGGTCGAGACCCAGTACTTC. Translating gives CASSGTSGVETQYF. Drawing the rest from reference TRBV25-1 and TRBJ2-5, the complete variable domain is EADIYQTPRYLVIGTGKKITLECSQTMGHDKMYWYQQDPGMELHLIHYSYGVNSTEKGDLSSESTVSRIRTEHFPLTLESARPSHTSQYLCASSGTSGVETQYFGPGTRLLVL.

This clone turned up a few times. The V and J genes are TRBV6-1 and TRBJ2-1; TRBD2 matches at 8 bases. CDR1 is MNHNS, CDR2 SASEGT, per germline. The V gene end was trimmed by 8 bases and the J gene end by 4 bases; junction bases not matched to a gene: 4. The CDR3 sequence is 13 residues long. The CDR3 DNA is TGTGCCAGCCTAGCGGGTACATACAATGAGCAGTTCTTC. It is translated as CASLAGTYNEQFF.

This chain joins TRBV29-1 and TRBJ2-2; 15 bases line up with TRBD2. Germline CDR1 and CDR2: SQVTM and ANQGSEA. The CDR3 contains 17 residues. V was clipped by 3 bases and J by 5 bases; unmatched bases: 7. CDR3 sequence reads: CSVDGGLAGGGTGELFF. The CDR3 DNA reads TGCAGCGTTGATGGGGGACTAGCGGGAGGAGGGACCGGGGAGCTGTTTTTT.

This clone has only one observation. The chain is built from TRBV4-1 and TRBJ2-7; unclear D gene. Between the trimmed V and J ends, which lost 4 bases and 2 bases, there was a span of 18 bases. Germline lookup yields CDR1 MGHRA and CDR2 YSYEKL. CDR3 size: 16 residues. CDR3 region: CASSPRGTASAYEQYF. The CDR3 nucleotides read TGCGCCAGCAGCCCCCGAGGAACCGCCTCTGCCTACGAGCAGTACTTC.

The chain uses TRBV30 and TRBJ2-7, with 8 positions matching TRBD1. Trimming took 5 bases from V and 6 from J; bases not matched to a gene: 3. The CDR3 length is 11 residues. CDR1 and CDR2 from the germline V gene are GTSNPN and SVGIG (reference sequence). For the CDR3, the DNA is TGTGCCTGGGCACAGGGGGTCGAGCAGTACTTC. Its translation is CAWAQGVEQYF.

The V call is TRBV4-3, the J call TRBJ2-7; possibly TRBD1 for D (5 bases). CDR3 length: 18 residues. Trimming took 2 bases from V and 1 from J, leaving 21 bases between them. In germline, CDR1 is LGHNA, CDR2 YSLEER. CDR3 bases: TGCGCCAGCAGCCAACGGCATATAGACGCGACAGTTTCCTACGAGCAGTACTTC. Translating it yields CASSQRHIDATVSYEQYF.

The chain couples TRBV27 to TRBJ2-1; D may be TRBD1 (5 bases). V was cut by 5 bases and J by 3 bases, with 17 bases left in between. Germline CDR1 reads MNHEY; CDR2 reads SMNVEV (reference sequence). The CDR3 has 16 residues. The chain's CDR3 is CASSTAKGMGYNEQFF. The CDR3 bases are TGTGCCAGCAGTACTGCTAAGGGGATGGGCTACAATGAGCAGTTCTTC.

Written as DNA, the CDR3 is TGTGCCAGCAGCTGGCGACAGAACACTGAAGCTTTCTTT. Translation: CASSWRQNTEAFF. The J gene is TRBJ1-1, the V gene TRBV5-8; D uncertain. This CDR3 comprises 13 residues. Germline CDR1 and CDR2: SGHTS and YDEGEE. The ends were cut back, 3 bases at V and 1 base at J, with 7 bases in the middle.

The gene calls are TRBV11-2 and TRBJ2-7; TRBD1 might be the D (6 bases). In germline, CDR1 is SGHAT, CDR2 FQNNGV. CDR3 size: 13 residues. Trimming shortened V by 2 bases and J by 6 bases, and 11 bases separated the two germline ends. The CDR3 DNA is TGTGCCAGCAGCTTAAGGACAGTTGGCGAGCAGTACTTC. Translation: CASSLRTVGEQYF. Looking up the rest from reference TRBV11-2 and TRBJ2-7 gives the full variable domain: EAGVAQSPRYKIIEKRQSVAFWCNPISGHATLYWYQQILGQGPKLLIQFQNNGVVDDSQLPKDRFSAERLKGVDSTLKIQPAKLEDSAVYLCASSLRTVGEQYFGPGTRLTVT.

Only one count was recorded for this clone. The V and J genes are TRBV15 and TRBJ2-5, with 10 bases identical to TRBD1. V dropped 1 base and J dropped 2; count of bases not matched to a gene: 16. Germline CDR1 LNHNV, CDR2 YYDKDF (reference sequence). The CDR3 is 20 residues long. CDR3 in DNA: TGTGCCACCAGCAGAGGGGACAGGGGAGGGTCTAGAACCACACAAGAGACCCAGTACTTC. Protein: CATSRGDRGGSRTTQETQYF.

The V gene is TRBV30, the J gene TRBJ2-2, with 9 bases that match TRBD2. Trimming at V came to 2 bases and at J to 6 bases, leaving 16 bases not matched to a gene. CDR1 GTSNPN and CDR2 SVGIG come from the germline V gene (reference sequence). This CDR3 contains 18 residues. This CDR3 is CAWSKQFGRGGLAGELFF. The CDR3 coding sequence is TGTGCCTGGAGTAAACAGTTCGGGCGGGGGGGCTTGGCCGGGGAGCTGTTTTTT.

The genes are TRBV5-1 and TRBJ2-5; D is unresolved. V dropped 3 bases and J dropped 5 bases, with 5 bases sitting between them. Looked up from germline, CDR1 is SGHRS and CDR2 is YFSETQ. The CDR3 covers 11 residues. CDR3: CASSSYETQYF. In nucleotides, the CDR3 is TGCGCCAGCAGCTCCTACGAGACCCAGTACTTC.

The V call is TRBV4-1, the J call TRBJ1-4, with D perhaps matching TRBD1 (6 bases). V was trimmed by 0 bases and J by 7 bases, leaving 12 bases between them. Germline-derived CDR1 and CDR2 are MGHRA and YSYEKL. This CDR3 has 15 amino acids. The CDR3 DNA reads as TGCGCCAGCAGCCAAGATCGGGGGGCGTCTGAAAAACTGTTTTTT. The encoded protein is CASSQDRGASEKLFF.

The gene calls are TRBV6-1 and TRBJ2-3; D may be TRBD2 (6 bases). Per germline, CDR1 MNHNS and CDR2 SASEGT. The CDR3 contains 15 residues. With 1 base removed from V and 1 base from J, the gap between germline ends came to 9 bases. CDR3 nucleotide sequence: TGTGCCAGCAGTGAAGGTGGGACTCGCACAGATACGCAGTATTTT. Protein product: CASSEGGTRTDTQYF.

V usage is TRBV27 and J usage is TRBJ1-4; 8 bases fit TRBD1. The CDR3 totals 15 residues. Germline CDR1 MNHEY, CDR2 SMNVEV (reference sequence). Trimming at V came to 6 bases and at J to 8 bases, leaving 11 bases not matched to a gene. This CDR3 is CASRKIGQGSEKLFF. DNA for the CDR3: TGTGCCAGCAGAAAAATTGGACAGGGATCCGAAAAACTGTTTTTT. Full variable domain (remainder filled in from reference TRBV27 and TRBJ1-4): EAQVTQNPRYLITVTGKKLTVTCSQNMNHEYMSWYRQDPGLGLRQIYYSMNVEVTDKGDVPEGYKVSRKEKRNFPLILESPSPNQTSLYFCASRKIGQGSEKLFFGSGTQLSVL.

V gene TRBV9 combines with J gene TRBJ2-7, with TRBD2 matching 9 bases. This CDR3 has 17 residues. V was pared by 2 bases and J by 5 bases, with 14 bases of the junction left unmatched. Germline values: CDR1 SGDLS, CDR2 YYNGEE. CDR3 in amino acids: CASSVRGGASGTHEQYF. The CDR3 DNA sequence: TGTGCCAGCAGCGTGAGGGGCGGGGCTAGCGGGACCCACGAGCAGTACTTC.

The chain links TRBV27 to TRBJ2-7; D is possibly TRBD2 (6 bases). This CDR3 comprises 13 residues. Trimming cost V 4 bases and J 6 bases, with 13 bases left between them. Germline V gives CDR1 MNHEY, CDR2 SMNVEV (reference sequence). The CDR3 bases are TGTGCCAGCAGTTACGAGACCGGGGGCGAGCAGTACTTC. The encoded protein is CASSYETGGEQYF.

The chain couples TRBV28 to TRBJ1-5, with a tentative D call TRBD1 (5 bases). Germline CDR1 and CDR2: MDHEN and SYDVKM. The CDR3 contains 17 residues. V lost 4 bases, J lost 7 bases, and 23 bases lay in between. This chain's CDR3 is CASSYRSKLPRAQPQHF. The CDR3 DNA is TGTGCCAGCAGTTATCGCTCAAAACTACCCAGGGCGCAGCCCCAGCATTTT. Full variable domain (missing parts from reference TRBV28 and TRBJ1-5): DVKVTQSSRYLVKRTGEKVFLECVQDMDHENMFWYRQDPGLGLRLIYFSYDVKMKEKGDIPEGYSVSREKKERFSLILESASTNQTSMYLCASSYRSKLPRAQPQHFGDGTRLSIL.

This chain links TRBV10-2 with TRBJ1-2; D gene unclear. Trimming shortened V by 1 base and J by 2 bases, and 11 bases separated the two germline ends. The CDR3 runs to 15 residues. Germline V gene lookup returns CDR1 WSHSY and CDR2 SAAADI. CDR3 sequence reads: CASSEWRAVNYGYTF. The CDR3 region has the DNA TGCGCCAGCAGTGAGTGGAGGGCAGTGAACTATGGCTACACCTTC.

In DNA, the CDR3 is TGTGCCAGCAGCTTAGATTCACAGGGCGCCTACGAGCAGTACTTC. Residues: CASSLDSQGAYEQYF. The J gene is TRBJ2-7, the V gene TRBV11-2; TRBD1 might be the D (6 bases). Trimming shortened V by 0 bases and J by 2 bases, and 11 bases separated the two germline ends. Germline V gene data show CDR1 as SGHAT and CDR2 as FQNNGV. The CDR3 runs to 15 residues.

The V call is TRBV29-1, the J call TRBJ1-2; D is unclear. The CDR3 has 11 amino acids. The germline V gene has CDR1 SQVTM and CDR2 ANQGSEA. Trimming pared 4 bases from V and 6 bases from J, leaving 9 bases between. The CDR3 loop reads CSVVLEDGYTF. For the CDR3, the DNA is TGCAGCGTTGTCTTGGAGGATGGCTACACCTTC.

This clone was detected only a few times. The chain carries TRBV29-1 and TRBJ2-1; D perhaps matches TRBD2 (5 bases). Trimming cost V 6 bases and J 1 base, with 7 bases left between them. The CDR3 has 12 amino acids. The germline gives CDR1 SQVTM, CDR2 ANQGSEA. The CDR3 here is CSVLDSYNEQFF. The CDR3 DNA reads TGCAGCGTACTAGATTCCTACAATGAGCAGTTCTTC.

The chain recombines TRBV5-1 with TRBJ1-5; TRBD1 agrees at 10 bases. The length of the CDR3 is 14 residues. The trim removed 4 bases at V and 4 bases at J, leaving 2 bases unmatched. Germline values: CDR1 SGHRS, CDR2 YFSETQ. CDR3 bases: TGCGCCAGCAGCACGGGACAGGGGAATCAGCCCCAGCATTTT. The encoded protein is CASSTGQGNQPQHF.